This T cell receptor beta chain derives from a study of T-cell reconstitution after alpha-beta-depleted transplantation in children. General observations from the study: T cells produced anew were the main source of T-cell counts and diversity one year after transplant. By about two months after transplant, alpha-beta T cells reportedly arose from several hundred graft clones that had expanded. Certain patients had high TCRbeta diversity at day 60, and it came from recipient T cells and thymic progenitors that survived.

For TCRbeta, the library was prepared with unique molecular identifiers. TCRdb analysed the PCR reads with MiXCR anew, one entry per CDR3 protein. The sample yields 700,000 to 950,000 distinct CDR3 sequences, 15% to 20% seen once. The CDR3 is 13 amino acids. Trimming removed 0 bases from V and 9 bases from J, with 12 bases in between. Germline CDR1 reads SGHDT; CDR2 reads YYEEEE. This clonotype was observed a few times. Its antigen remains unknown. The source is a male patient younger than 18 who had a stem cell transplant for acute lymphoblastic leukemia, so the T cells may come from the graft donor. J is TRBJ2-5 and V is TRBV5-6; D perhaps matches TRBD2 (6 bases). The starting material was PBMCs, mostly from graft donor cells, obtained 360 days after TCRalphabeta/CD19-depleted stem cell transplant. The CDR3 here is CASSLEPRRAQYF. CDR3 sequence (DNA): TGTGCCAGCAGCTTGGAACCCCGGAGGGCCCAGTACTTC.